The clone carrying this T cell receptor beta chain was seen more than once but under ten times. Its target is unknown. This record belongs to a study of beta chain features in type 1 diabetes. Whole-study results and caveats: For Type 1 diabetes patients, all four CD4+ subsets carried TCRB CDR3s that were moderately but significantly shorter. High TCR expression in some cells could lead to their over-representation in cDNA sequencing.

Reverse transcribing all isolated RNA meant expressed TCRB transcripts were sequenced. Clones were read by immunoSEQ multiplex PCR, and TCRdb kept only the in-frame ones, dropping some. The sample lists roughly 700,000 clones, about an eighth occurring once. V was pared by 5 bases and J by 7 bases, with 27 bases between. The CDR3 contains 17 residues. Germline loops: CDR1 SGHVS, CDR2 FNYEAQ. The sample was naive CD4+ T cells from blood. The chain uses TRBV7-6 and TRBJ2-7; D may be TRBD2 (5 bases). This receptor was taken from a man younger than 35 with type 1 diabetes. The CDR3 region has the DNA TGTGCCAGCAGCCCACGGATCGGCGGGCTCGGCCAGAATGAGCAGTACTTC. The encoded protein is CASSPRIGGLGQNEQYF.